This T cell receptor (beta chain) stems from a study of blood T cell repertoires in COVID-19. How the authors handled the data: Reference gene primer amplification gave estimated nucleated cell counts. TCRdb's table, derived via immunoSEQ multiplex PCR, lists solely in-frame clones and lacks some. V and J calls and clone size are as listed in that table; D and trimming were resolved from the DNA. This table has about 51,000 clones, under 95% appearing once. Per the germline V gene, CDR1 is SGDLS and CDR2 is YYNGEE. The CDR3 has 16 residues. J was trimmed by 2 bases and V by 2 bases; bases with no gene match: 3.

The clonotype comes from a man aged 45-65 years with acute or convalescent COVID-19. The rearrangement joins TRBV9 to TRBJ2-1, with TRBD2 matching 11 bases. Sequences were obtained from peripheral blood. CDR3 in amino acids: CASSVLAGGPYNEQFF. As DNA, the CDR3 is TGTGCCAGCAGCGTCCTAGCGGGGGGACCCTACAATGAGCAGTTCTTC. Filled out from reference TRBV9 and TRBJ2-1, the complete variable domain reads DSGVTQTPKHLITATGQRVTLRCSPRSGDLSVYWYQQSLDQGLQFLIQYYNGEERAKGNILERFSAQQFPDLHSELNLSSLELGDSALYFCASSVLAGGPYNEQFFGPGTRLTVL.